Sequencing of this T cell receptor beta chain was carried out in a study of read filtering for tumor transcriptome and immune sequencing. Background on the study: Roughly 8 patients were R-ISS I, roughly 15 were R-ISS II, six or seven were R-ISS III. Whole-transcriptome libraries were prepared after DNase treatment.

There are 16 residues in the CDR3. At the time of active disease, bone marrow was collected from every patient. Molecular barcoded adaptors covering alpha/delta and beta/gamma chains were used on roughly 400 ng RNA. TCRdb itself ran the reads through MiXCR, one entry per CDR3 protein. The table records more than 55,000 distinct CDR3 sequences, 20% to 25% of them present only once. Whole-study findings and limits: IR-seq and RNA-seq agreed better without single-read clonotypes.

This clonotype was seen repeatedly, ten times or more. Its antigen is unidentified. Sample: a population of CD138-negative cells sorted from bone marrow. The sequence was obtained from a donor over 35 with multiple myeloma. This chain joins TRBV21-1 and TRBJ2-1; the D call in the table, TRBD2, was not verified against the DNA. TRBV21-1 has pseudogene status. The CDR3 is CASSKSPAGSYNEQFF. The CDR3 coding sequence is TGTGCCAGCAGCAAAAGCCCAGCGGGTTCCTACAATGAGCAGTTCTTC.